This entry concerns a single T cell receptor (beta chain). TCRdb's copy holds only in-frame clones and misses some; the assay was immunoSEQ multiplex PCR. The sample includes around 130,000 clones, 87% of them seen just once. The record originates from a study of blood T cell repertoires in COVID-19. About the study: COVID-19 samples collected from the United States, Italy and Spain covered acute and convalescent phases.

The CDR3 totals 13 residues. Germline V gene sequence: CDR1 SGHTA, CDR2 FQGNSA. V was trimmed by 1 base and J by 5 bases, leaving 8 bases between them. The origin of this receptor is a woman aged 45-65 years with acute or convalescent COVID-19. This chain connects TRBV7-2 to TRBJ1-2; no clear D gene. Material: peripheral blood. DNA for the CDR3: TGTGCCAGCAGCTTAGGACACTCATATGGCTACACCTTC. It encodes CASSLGHSYGYTF.